The 28 T cell receptor beta chains listed next were all sequenced from one sample in a study of blood T cell repertoires in COVID-19. Method: immunoSEQ multiplex PCR; TCRdb's copy keeps in-frame clones and lacks some. The sample consists of 250,000 or so clones, roughly 90% of them appearing once. Sequencing input: peripheral blood. The receptors were sampled from a woman in her sixties with COVID-19, enrolled during active disease.

The V and J genes are TRBV27 and TRBJ1-5, with 8 nucleotides matching TRBD1. In germline, CDR1 is MNHEY, CDR2 SMNVEV (reference sequence). With 5 bases clipped from V and 7 bases from J, the junction kept 4 bases outside the gene matches. CDR3 length: 13 amino acids. This CDR3 reads CASSKDRDQPQHF. The CDR3 nucleotides are TGTGCCAGCAGTAAGGACAGGGACCAGCCCCAGCATTTT.

The chain has TRBV2 and TRBJ1-2, with unresolved D. Trimming removed 3 bases from V and 4 bases from J, with 9 bases in between. The CDR3 extends over 13 amino acids. Per germline, CDR1 SNHLY and CDR2 FYNNEI. The chain's CDR3 is CASSDGERYGYTF. CDR3 sequence (DNA): TGTGCCAGCAGTGACGGGGAGCGCTATGGCTACACCTTC.

The V and J genes are TRBV2 and TRBJ1-1; TRBD1 matches at 9 bases. The CDR3 totals 15 residues. Germline values: CDR1 SNHLY, CDR2 FYNNEI. J gave up 5 bases and V 3 bases, and 7 bases lay outside the gene matches. The CDR3 protein is CASSDADRGGTEAFF. The CDR3 coding sequence is TGTGCCAGCAGTGATGCTGACAGGGGGGGGACTGAAGCTTTCTTT. The full variable domain, rest sourced from reference TRBV2 and TRBJ1-1, is EPEVTQTPSHQVTQMGQEVILRCVPISNHLYFYWYRQILGQKVEFLVSFYNNEISEKSEIFDDQFSVERPDGSNFTLKIRSTKLEDSAMYFCASSDADRGGTEAFFGQGTRLTVV.

The gene calls are TRBV5-4 and TRBJ1-4, with a tentative D call TRBD1 (6 bases). Germline CDR1 is SGHNT and CDR2 is YYREEE (reference sequence). The germline V and J ends were trimmed by 4 bases and 4 bases, with 11 bases remaining between them. The CDR3 has 14 residues. This CDR3 is CASSQDRYNEKLFF. In DNA form, the CDR3 reads TGTGCCAGCAGCCAGGACAGATATAATGAAAAACTGTTTTTT.

As DNA, the CDR3 is TGCGCCAGCAGCCAAGATTGGCGGGGGAGCACAGATACGCAGTATTTT. Translated, it gives CASSQDWRGSTDTQYF. The rearrangement joins TRBV4-3 to TRBJ2-3; TRBD2 aligns across 7 bases. V shed 0 bases and J 0 bases; nucleotides not matched to a gene: 3. The CDR3 has 16 residues. Looked up from germline, CDR1 is LGHNA and CDR2 is YSLEER.

This chain links TRBV6-2 or TRBV6-3 with TRBJ2-1, with 8 bases fitting TRBD1. The CDR3 is 17 amino acids. Trimming removed 2 bases from V and 5 bases from J; junction bases left unmatched: 11. Germline CDR1 is MNHEY and CDR2 is SVGEGT. In DNA, the CDR3 is TGTGCCAGCAGTTACGTACCATGGACAGGGATTCACAATGAGCAGTTCTTC. As protein: CASSYVPWTGIHNEQFF.

This chain connects TRBV6-2 or TRBV6-3 to TRBJ2-1; tentatively, D is TRBD1 (6 bases). The CDR3 contains 15 residues. Trimming pared 0 bases from V and 8 bases from J, leaving 14 bases between. Germline V gene lookup returns CDR1 MNHEY and CDR2 SVGEGT. CDR3 sequence reads: CASSYSGARGDEQFF. In DNA, the CDR3 is TGTGCCAGCAGTTACTCCGGGGCCAGGGGCGATGAGCAGTTCTTC.

The chain joins TRBV6-5 to TRBJ2-3; D might be TRBD2 (7 bases). In germline, CDR1 is MNHEY, CDR2 SVGAGI. This CDR3 spans 16 amino acids. V lost 2 bases, J lost 4 bases, and 16 bases lay in between. DNA for the CDR3: TGTGCCAGCAGTTACGTAGGGGGGGGCGGCTCAGATACGCAGTATTTT. Translation: CASSYVGGGGSDTQYF.

The count of this clone is one. The chain links TRBV19 to TRBJ1-5; TRBD1 agrees at 7 bases. CDR1 is LNHDA and CDR2 is SQIVND in the germline V gene (reference sequence). V lost 3 bases and J lost 3; bases outside the gene matches: 11. This CDR3 region has 17 residues. The CDR3 DNA reads as TGTGCCAGTAGTATTGAGGAGGGGGCGGGTTTCAATCAGCCCCAGCATTTT. It specifies CASSIEEGAGFNQPQHF.

The chain uses TRBV19 and TRBJ1-5, with 7 positions matching TRBD1. V lost 3 bases and J lost 7; bases outside the gene matches: 9. CDR1 LNHDA and CDR2 SQIVND come from the germline V gene (reference sequence). The CDR3 is 15 amino acids. The chain's CDR3 is CASSITGQSLQPQHF. CDR3 nucleotide sequence: TGTGCCAGTAGTATTACGGGACAGAGCCTACAGCCCCAGCATTTT.

This chain links TRBV5-5 with TRBJ2-7; 9 bases fit TRBD1. Unmatched junction bases numbered 7, after V lost 5 bases and J lost 7 bases. This CDR3 contains 13 residues. Germline V gives CDR1 SGHKS, CDR2 YYEKEE (reference sequence). The CDR3 region has the DNA TGTGCCAGCAGAAGAGGGACAGGGACTGAGCAGTACTTC. It specifies CASRRGTGTEQYF.

J is TRBJ2-7 and V is TRBV29-1, with 8 positions matching TRBD1. The CDR3 totals 12 residues. From germline, CDR1 is SQVTM and CDR2 ANQGSEA. The V gene end was trimmed by 8 bases and the J gene end by 5 bases; junction bases not matched to a gene: 8. CDR3 in DNA: TGCAGCTCCAGGGGGCTATTCGACGAGCAGTACTTC. This encodes CSSRGLFDEQYF.

The V call is TRBV19, the J call TRBJ2-5; the D gene is possibly TRBD1 (5 bases). The V gene's germline CDR1 is LNHDA and CDR2 SQIVND (reference sequence). The CDR3 runs to 17 residues. V shed 5 bases and J shed 7 bases, with 26 bases lying between them. The CDR3, as DNA: TGTGCCAGTAGTCCCGTTTCTCGGACAATTTCGTTCGGGACCCAGTACTTC. Translated: CASSPVSRTISFGTQYF.

The V gene is TRBV19, the J gene TRBJ1-2, with TRBD1 identical over 12 bases. The germline gives CDR1 LNHDA, CDR2 SQIVND (reference sequence). CDR3 size: 16 residues. Trimming cost V 9 bases and J 3 bases; bases outside gene matches: 11. The CDR3: CASRGRDRGHHYGYTF. CDR3 sequence (DNA): TGTGCCAGCCGAGGTCGGGACAGGGGGCATCACTATGGCTACACCTTC.

The chain uses TRBV6-6 and TRBJ2-7; a weak D match, TRBD1 (6 bases). V lost 6 bases and J 0 bases, leaving 15 bases between the germline ends. Germline CDR1 and CDR2: MNHNY and SVGAGI (reference sequence). CDR3 length: 15 residues. The CDR3 DNA follows: TGTGCCAGCAGCACCCTGGGCAGGGGCTCCTACGAGCAGTACTTC. Translation: CASSTLGRGSYEQYF.

The chain combines TRBV4-3 with TRBJ1-5; TRBD1 matches at 11 bases. V lost 4 bases to trimming and J lost 6 bases; unmatched junction nucleotides: 2. Germline V gene sequence: CDR1 LGHNA, CDR2 YSLEER. The CDR3 contains 14 residues. CDR3 loop: CASSRTGGVQPQHF. The CDR3 region has the DNA TGCGCCAGCAGCCGGACAGGGGGCGTTCAGCCCCAGCATTTT.

The chain combines TRBV5-6 with TRBJ1-3, with TRBD1 matching over 8 bases. In germline, CDR1 is SGHDT, CDR2 YYEEEE. This CDR3 contains 17 residues. V dropped 6 bases and J dropped 0; count of bases not matched to a gene: 11. The DNA for the CDR3 is TGTGCCAGCACCTTTGCGGGACAGGCTAGCTCTGGAAACACCATATATTTT. It encodes CASTFAGQASSGNTIYF.

The chain has TRBV5-1 and TRBJ2-5, with 9 nucleotides matching TRBD2. The trim removed 2 bases at V and 2 bases at J, leaving 10 bases unmatched. The length of the CDR3 is 17 residues. CDR1 is SGHRS and CDR2 is YFSETQ in the germline V gene. The CDR3 nucleotides are TGCGCCAGCAGCTTTGGTGGGCGGGGGGGCGATCAAGAGACCCAGTACTTC. Its translation: CASSFGGRGGDQETQYF.

The rearrangement links TRBV29-1 to TRBJ1-1; D remains ambiguous. CDR1 and CDR2 from the germline V gene are SQVTM and ANQGSEA. The CDR3 covers 11 residues. Trimming left V 4 bases short and J 5 bases short, with 8 bases between. The CDR3 spells CSVVSTTEAFF. CDR3 DNA sequence: TGCAGCGTTGTATCGACAACTGAAGCTTTCTTT.

V gene TRBV6-5 combines with J gene TRBJ2-2; 7 nucleotides line up with TRBD1. This CDR3 region has 15 residues. Germline-derived CDR1 and CDR2 are MNHEY and SVGAGI. V shed 2 bases and J 5 bases; nucleotides not matched to a gene: 5. The CDR3 region has the DNA TGTGCCAGCAGTTACCGACAGGGTGAAACCGGGGAGCTGTTTTTT. This codes for CASSYRQGETGELFF.

This chain connects TRBV12-3 or TRBV12-4 to TRBJ1-3; D remains ambiguous. The V and J ends lost 10 bases and 0 bases respectively, with 7 bases between them. The CDR3 sequence is 12 residues long. CDR3 loop: CANGNSGNTIYF. DNA of the CDR3: TGTGCCAACGGGAACTCTGGAAACACCATATATTTT.

V and J are TRBV29-1 and TRBJ2-7, with TRBD1 identical over 7 bases. This CDR3 has 11 amino acids. With V trimmed by 2 bases and J by 6 bases, 1 base remained unmatched. Per germline, CDR1 SQVTM and CDR2 ANQGSEA. CDR3: CSVERQGEQYF. CDR3 coding DNA: TGCAGCGTTGAACGACAGGGCGAGCAGTACTTC.

This chain uses TRBV5-6 with TRBJ2-7; D possibly corresponds to TRBD1 (6 bases). The CDR3 has 14 residues. CDR1 and CDR2 (germline): SGHDT, YYEEEE. Trimming removed 0 bases at V and 3 bases at J, with 10 bases between. CDR3 amino acids: CASSLGQGYYEQYF. The CDR3 nucleotides read TGTGCCAGCAGCTTGGGTCAGGGGTACTACGAGCAGTACTTC.

This chain uses TRBV4-3 with TRBJ2-1; TRBD1 matches 7 bases. Unmatched junction bases numbered 8, after V lost 5 bases and J lost 10 bases. The CDR3 contains 13 residues. Per germline, CDR1 LGHNA and CDR2 YSLEER. The CDR3 loop is CASSYQETGEQFF. As DNA, the CDR3 is TGCGCCAGCAGCTACCAAGAGACAGGGGAGCAGTTCTTC.

In this sample, this clone turned up a few times. As DNA, the CDR3 is TGTGCCAGCTCACCACCTCCTGGGGTGTCCAGGGATCGCAATCAGCCCCAGCATTTT. Translated: CASSPPPGVSRDRNQPQHF. The V gene is TRBV18, the J gene TRBJ1-5; possible D gene TRBD1, 5 bases. V gave up 0 bases and J gave up 2 bases, with 20 bases separating them. The CDR3 has 19 residues. From germline, CDR1 is KGHSH and CDR2 LQKENI.

This chain joins TRBV7-2 and TRBJ1-5, with no clear D. V shed 5 bases and J shed 0 bases, with 11 bases lying between them. CDR1 is SGHTA, CDR2 FQGNSA, per germline. There are 15 residues in the CDR3. The CDR3 loop is CASSPTPYSNQPQHF. In nucleotides, the CDR3 is TGTGCCAGCAGCCCCACTCCCTATAGCAATCAGCCCCAGCATTTT.

This clone appeared once. The V and J genes are TRBV5-4 and TRBJ1-1; no clear D gene. CDR1 is SGHNT, CDR2 YYREEE, per germline (reference sequence). The CDR3 is 13 residues long. V was shortened by 1 base and J by 7 bases, with 11 bases between the two germline ends. The CDR3 DNA reads TGTGCCAGCAGCTTGTGGGCTGCCAGTGAAGCTTTCTTT. It yields the protein CASSLWAASEAFF.

This chain links TRBV3-1 (or the pseudogene TRBV3-2) with TRBJ2-1; D is ambiguous. This CDR3 contains 15 residues. Germline-derived CDR1 and CDR2 are LGHDT and YNNKEL (reference sequence). The V gene lost 0 bases and the J gene lost 10 bases, with 16 bases spanning the gap. CDR3 in amino acids: CASSQDRTAMEEQFF. Here the CDR3 DNA reads TGTGCCAGCAGCCAAGATCGAACTGCCATGGAGGAGCAGTTCTTC.